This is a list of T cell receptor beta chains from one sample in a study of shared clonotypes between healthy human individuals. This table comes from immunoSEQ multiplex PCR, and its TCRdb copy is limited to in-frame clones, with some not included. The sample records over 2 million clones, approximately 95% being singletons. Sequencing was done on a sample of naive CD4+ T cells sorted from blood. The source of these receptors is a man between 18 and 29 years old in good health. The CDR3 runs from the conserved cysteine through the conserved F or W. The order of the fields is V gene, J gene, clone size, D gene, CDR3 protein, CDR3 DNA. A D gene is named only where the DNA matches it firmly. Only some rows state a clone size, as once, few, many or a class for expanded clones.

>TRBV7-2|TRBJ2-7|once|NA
CATSRGYSSYEQYF
TGTGCCACCTCAAGGGGGTACTCGTCCTACGAGCAGTACTTC
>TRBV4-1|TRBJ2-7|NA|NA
CASSQEFRREQYF
TGCGCCAGCAGCCAAGAATTTCGACGCGAGCAGTACTTC
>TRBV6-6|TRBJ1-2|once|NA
CASSPDSNYGYTF
TGTGCCAGCAGCCCCGACTCGAACTATGGCTACACCTTC
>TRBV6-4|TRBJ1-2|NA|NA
CASSAADKYGYTF
TGTGCCAGCAGTGCCGCGGACAAATACGGCTACACCTTC
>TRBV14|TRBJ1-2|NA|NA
CASSQEGSGYTF
TGTGCCAGCAGCCAAGAAGGGTCTGGCTACACCTTC
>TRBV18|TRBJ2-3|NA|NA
CASSALASTDTQYF
TGTGCCAGCTCCGCCTTGGCTAGCACAGATACGCAGTATTTT
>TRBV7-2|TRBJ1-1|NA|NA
CASSLSVVTEAFF
TGTGCCAGCAGCCTCTCGGTGGTCACTGAAGCTTTCTTT
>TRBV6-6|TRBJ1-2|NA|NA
CASSWDLRGNYGYTF
TGTGCCAGCAGTTGGGACCTTCGAGGGAACTATGGCTACACCTTC
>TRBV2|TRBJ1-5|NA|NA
CASSEGSNGHQPQHF
TGTGCCAGCAGTGAAGGCAGCAACGGCCATCAGCCCCAGCATTTT
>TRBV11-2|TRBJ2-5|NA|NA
CASSLSETQYF
TGTGCCAGCAGCTTATCGGAGACCCAGTACTTC
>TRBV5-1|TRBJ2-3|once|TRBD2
CASSFSGTDTQYF
TGCGCCAGCAGCTTTAGCGGGACAGATACGCAGTATTTT
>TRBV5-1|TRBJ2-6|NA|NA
CASSTTGAASGANVLTF
TGCGCCAGCAGCACGACAGGAGCAGCCTCTGGGGCCAACGTCCTGACTTTC
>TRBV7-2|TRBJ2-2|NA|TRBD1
CASSPTGLGTGELFF
TGTGCCAGCAGCCCGACAGGGTTAGGCACCGGGGAGCTGTTTTTT
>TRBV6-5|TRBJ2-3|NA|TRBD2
CASHEGLAGTDTQYF
TGTGCCAGCCACGAGGGACTAGCGGGAACAGATACGCAGTATTTT
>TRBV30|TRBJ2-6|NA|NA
CAWSLQGAGANVLTF
TGTGCCTGGAGTCTACAGGGAGCTGGGGCCAACGTCCTGACTTTC
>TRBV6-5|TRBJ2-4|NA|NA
CATSGGNIQYF
TGTGCCACCTCAGGTGGAAACATTCAGTACTTC
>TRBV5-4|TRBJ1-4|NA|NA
CASSYDTATNEKLFF
TGTGCCAGCAGCTACGACACTGCAACTAATGAAAAACTGTTTTTT
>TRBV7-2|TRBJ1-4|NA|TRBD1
CASSRDRGPPTNEKLFF
TGTGCCAGCAGCCGGGACAGGGGTCCCCCAACTAATGAAAAACTGTTTTTT
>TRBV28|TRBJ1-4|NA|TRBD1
CASSPADRGGEKLFF
TGTGCCAGCAGCCCTGCGGACAGGGGTGGGGAAAAACTGTTTTTT
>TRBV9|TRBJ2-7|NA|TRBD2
CASSVALRLAGDEQYF
TGTGCCAGCAGCGTAGCTCTCAGGCTAGCGGGAGACGAGCAGTACTTC
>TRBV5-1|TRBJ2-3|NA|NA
CASRRAPSTDTQYF
TGCGCCAGCAGAAGGGCTCCTTCCACAGATACGCAGTATTTT
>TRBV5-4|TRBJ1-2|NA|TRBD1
CASSLASMGQNNYGYTF
TGTGCCAGCAGCTTGGCCTCGATGGGACAGAATAACTATGGCTACACCTTC
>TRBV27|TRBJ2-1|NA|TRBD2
CASSTRGTSYLNEQFF
TGTGCCAGCAGCACCCGGGGGACTAGCTATCTCAATGAGCAGTTCTTC